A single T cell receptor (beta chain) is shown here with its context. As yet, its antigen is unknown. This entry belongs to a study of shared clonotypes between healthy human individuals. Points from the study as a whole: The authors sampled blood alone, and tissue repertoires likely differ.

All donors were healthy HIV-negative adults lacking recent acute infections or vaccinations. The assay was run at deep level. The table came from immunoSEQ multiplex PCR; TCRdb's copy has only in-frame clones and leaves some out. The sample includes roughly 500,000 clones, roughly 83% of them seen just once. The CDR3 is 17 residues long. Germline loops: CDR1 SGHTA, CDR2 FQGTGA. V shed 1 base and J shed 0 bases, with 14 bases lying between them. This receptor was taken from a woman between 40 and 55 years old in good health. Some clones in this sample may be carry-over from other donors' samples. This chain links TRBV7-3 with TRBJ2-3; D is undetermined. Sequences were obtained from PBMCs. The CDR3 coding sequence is TGTGCCAGCAGCTTAAACCCCCCTCGGGTCAGCACAGATACGCAGTATTTT. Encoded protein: CASSLNPPRVSTDTQYF.